Listed below are T cell receptor beta chains from one sample, sequenced in a study of human T cells and chemical hapten exposure. TCRdb fed the RACE reads into MiXCR, producing one record per CDR3 protein. Found here are approximately 180,000 distinct CDR3 sequences, just under 30% of them singletons; the top ten hold 2.9%. The material was whole blood, obtained in connection with sensitization to the hapten diphenylcyclopropenone (DPC). All receptors derive from a woman in her twenties or thirties with alopecia areata. Some clones in this sample may be carry-over from other donors' samples. CDR3s include the opening cysteine and the closing phenylalanine or tryptophan. A D gene is named only where the DNA matches it firmly. A clone size is listed for some rows: how often the clone was seen (once, few, many), or a class if it is expanded.

length,J,size,D,V,CDR3,DNA
11,TRBJ1-5,.,.,TRBV20-1,CSARENQPQHF,TGCAGTGCTAGAGAGAATCAGCCCCAGCATTTT
16,TRBJ2-4,.,.,TRBV20-1,CSARDQRGLAKNIQYF,TGCAGTGCTAGAGATCAACGGGGGCTAGCCAAAAACATTCAGTACTTC
12,TRBJ2-3,.,.,TRBV7-2,CASSRFGDTQYF,TGTGCCAGCAGCCGATTCGGTGATACGCAGTATTTT
15,TRBJ2-1,few,.,TRBV3-1,CASSHTTLSYNEQFF,TGTGCCAGCAGTCATACGACTCTCAGCTACAATGAGCAGTTCTTC
18,TRBJ2-1,.,TRBD2,TRBV4-2,CASSQAASGGPTTNEQFF,TGTGCCAGCAGCCAAGCGGCTAGCGGGGGGCCGACTACCAATGAGCAGTTCTTC
13,TRBJ1-1,.,.,TRBV12-3/TRBV12-4,CASSRQVNTEAFF,TGTGCCAGCAGCCGACAGGTGAACACTGAAGCTTTCTTT
14,TRBJ1-2,.,.,TRBV6-2/TRBV6-3,CASNSPQGSYGYTF,TGTGCCAGCAACTCACCACAGGGCAGCTATGGCTACACCTTC
13,TRBJ2-3,once,TRBD1,TRBV2,CARRQGSGDTQYF,TGTGCCAGACGACAGGGGTCGGGAGATACGCAGTATTTT
16,TRBJ1-6,.,.,TRBV4-3,CASSQMVGGENSPLHF,TGCGCCAGCAGCCAAATGGTTGGAGGGGAAAATTCACCCCTCCACTTT
14,TRBJ2-7,.,.,TRBV28,CASSLGPGAYEQYF,TGTGCCAGCAGTTTGGGACCCGGGGCCTACGAGCAGTACTTC
16,TRBJ2-7,few,TRBD1,TRBV3-1,CASSQVAGTGGYEQYF,TGTGCCAGCAGCCAAGTAGCCGGGACAGGGGGGTACGAGCAGTACTTC
15,TRBJ2-7,many,TRBD1,TRBV9,CASSAHSQGAYEQYF,TGTGCCAGCAGCGCGCACTCGCAGGGGGCTTACGAGCAGTACTTC
12,TRBJ2-2,few,.,TRBV9,CASSPHPGELFF,TGTGCCAGCAGCCCCCACCCCGGGGAGCTGTTTTTT
14,TRBJ1-6,few,.,TRBV28,CASSLLGIGSPLHF,TGTGCCAGCAGTTTGTTGGGCATAGGTTCACCCCTCCACTTT
16,TRBJ2-7,.,.,TRBV6-5,CASSYSGVMSSYEQYF,TGTGCCAGCAGTTACTCCGGCGTTATGAGCTCCTACGAGCAGTACTTC
15,TRBJ2-2,.,.,TRBV14,CASSQVRSNTGELFF,TGTGCCAGCAGCCAAGTCAGGTCAAACACCGGGGAGCTGTTTTTT
17,TRBJ1-3,few,.,TRBV6-5,CASSPQVRGNSANTIYF,TGTGCCAGCAGCCCTCAAGTTAGGGGGAATTCCGCAAACACCATATATTTT
17,TRBJ1-5,.,.,TRBV4-1,CASSQDQALGSLQPQHF,TGCGCCAGCAGCCAAGATCAGGCATTGGGATCCCTACAGCCCCAGCATTTT
16,TRBJ2-7,.,TRBD1,TRBV6-6,CASSYNPGTGSYEQYF,TGTGCCAGCAGTTACAACCCCGGGACAGGCTCCTACGAGCAGTACTTC
16,TRBJ1-6,.,.,TRBV5-5,CASSFWRASYNSPLHF,TGTGCCAGCAGCTTCTGGAGGGCCTCCTATAATTCACCCCTCCACTTT
13,TRBJ1-1,few,.,TRBV29-1,CSVRYHMNTEAFF,TGCAGCGTCAGGTACCACATGAACACTGAAGCTTTCTTT
15,TRBJ2-3,many,.,TRBV9,CASSGVGGMTDTQYF,TGTGCCAGCAGCGGTGTAGGGGGGATGACAGATACGCAGTATTTT
12,TRBJ2-1,few,.,TRBV29-1,CSVTTVYNEQFF,TGCAGCGTTACGACAGTCTACAATGAGCAGTTCTTC
12,TRBJ2-7,.,.,TRBV29-1,CSVEVGPYEQYF,TGCAGCGTTGAAGTCGGACCCTACGAGCAGTACTTC
16,TRBJ2-3,.,.,TRBV7-2,CASSLDYPGGTDTQYF,TGTGCCAGCAGCTTGGACTACCCCGGGGGCACAGATACGCAGTATTTT
15,TRBJ2-5,.,.,TRBV28,CASSLVQGWQETQYF,TGTGCCAGCAGTTTGGTGCAGGGGTGGCAAGAGACCCAGTACTTC
13,TRBJ1-5,.,TRBD1,TRBV20-1,CSAGTGVNQPQHF,TGCAGTGCAGGAACAGGGGTCAATCAGCCCCAGCATTTT
16,TRBJ2-1,.,.,TRBV28,CASSTAGALSYNEQFF,TGTGCCAGCAGCACCGCAGGGGCCCTCTCCTACAATGAGCAGTTCTTC
14,TRBJ1-2,.,TRBD1,TRBV5-1,CASSPGGNGHGYTF,TGCGCCAGCAGCCCAGGGGGCAATGGGCATGGCTACACCTTC
14,TRBJ2-4,.,.,TRBV7-8,CASSFTGFVNIQYF,TGTGCCAGCAGCTTTACAGGGTTTGTGAACATTCAGTACTTC
15,TRBJ2-5,few,TRBD2,TRBV7-2,CASSWTSGGEETQYF,TGTGCCAGCAGCTGGACTAGCGGGGGGGAAGAGACCCAGTACTTC
15,TRBJ2-7,once,TRBD2,TRBV5-1,CASSLAPGLDREQYF,TGCGCCAGCAGCTTGGCCCCCGGACTAGATCGGGAGCAGTACTTC
16,TRBJ2-2,.,TRBD2,TRBV28,CASSLTTSGKNGELFF,TGTGCCAGCAGTTTAACGACTAGCGGGAAAAACGGGGAGCTGTTTTTT
14,TRBJ1-2,few,.,TRBV29-1,CSVEWGRRNYGYTF,TGCAGCGTTGAGTGGGGGCGCCGAAACTATGGCTACACCTTC
15,TRBJ2-2,few,TRBD1,TRBV7-3,CASSSTGSYTGELFF,TGTGCCAGCAGCTCGACAGGGTCTTACACCGGGGAGCTGTTTTTT
13,TRBJ2-7,.,.,TRBV6-1,CASSSGLLGQQYF,TGTGCCAGCAGCTCGGGACTCCTCGGGCAGCAGTACTTC
16,TRBJ2-1,.,.,TRBV9,CASSVGGQGSYNEQFF,TGTGCCAGCAGCGTAGGAGGGCAGGGGTCCTACAATGAGCAGTTCTTC
13,TRBJ1-3,.,.,TRBV20-1,CSLGGRAGNTIYF,TGCAGTTTGGGGGGGCGCGCGGGAAACACCATATATTTT
14,TRBJ2-3,.,.,TRBV5-1,CASSAEGLGDTQYF,TGCGCCAGCAGCGCAGAAGGTCTCGGCGATACGCAGTATTTT
14,TRBJ1-2,.,TRBD1,TRBV7-8,CASSLLPGGYGYTF,TGTGCCAGCAGCTTATTACCAGGGGGCTATGGCTACACCTTC
12,TRBJ2-5,few,.,TRBV20-1,CSHPAGQETQYF,TGCAGTCATCCAGCGGGCCAAGAGACCCAGTACTTC
14,TRBJ1-2,.,.,TRBV5-4,CASSLGGTNYGYTF,TGTGCCAGCAGCTTAGGGGGTACTAACTATGGCTACACCTTC
14,TRBJ2-7,few,.,TRBV28,CASSSTGMPYEQYF,TGTGCCAGCAGTTCCACAGGTATGCCCTACGAGCAGTACTTC
13,TRBJ1-3,.,.,TRBV9,CASTAISGNTIYF,TGTGCCAGCACCGCTATCTCTGGAAACACCATATATTTT
14,TRBJ2-7,.,TRBD1,TRBV29-1,CSATTGSHSYEQYF,TGCAGCGCCACGACAGGGAGTCACTCCTACGAGCAGTACTTC
14,TRBJ2-3,.,.,TRBV7-6,CASSLDSLPDTQYF,TGTGCCAGCAGCTTAGACAGCTTACCAGATACGCAGTATTTT
17,TRBJ1-5,.,.,TRBV21-1,CASSSPTGTGTYQPQHF,TGTGCCAGCAGCTCTCCCACCGGGACAGGTACATATCAGCCCCAGCATTTT
14,TRBJ1-1,few,TRBD1,TRBV20-1,CSARDHRGDTEAFF,TGCAGTGCTAGAGACCACAGGGGGGACACTGAAGCTTTCTTT
12,TRBJ2-1,.,.,TRBV9,CASSVAGYEQFF,TGTGCCAGCAGCGTTGCCGGCTATGAGCAGTTCTTC
13,TRBJ1-1,.,.,TRBV20-1,CSASSGGWTEAFF,TGCAGTGCTAGTTCGGGGGGGTGGACTGAAGCTTTCTTT
16,TRBJ2-7,.,TRBD1,TRBV20-1,CSAREEGTGDIYEQYF,TGCAGTGCTAGAGAGGAGGGGACAGGGGACATATACGAGCAGTACTTC
15,TRBJ1-6,once,TRBD1,TRBV4-2,CASSQEGQGNSPLHF,TGTGCCAGCAGCCAAGAGGGACAGGGTAATTCACCCCTCCACTTT
13,TRBJ1-5,.,.,TRBV2,CASSTGLSQPQHF,TGTGCCAGCAGTACAGGGTTATCTCAGCCCCAGCATTTT
11,TRBJ1-2,few,.,TRBV28,CASSQGSGYTF,TGTGCCAGCAGCCAAGGTAGTGGCTACACCTTC
15,TRBJ1-1,.,TRBD1,TRBV9,CASSVGHRGFTEAFF,TGTGCCAGCAGCGTAGGCCACAGGGGTTTCACTGAAGCTTTCTTT
12,TRBJ1-1,.,.,TRBV6-6,CASSYLSEGAFF,TGTGCCAGCTCCTACTTGTCGGAGGGAGCTTTCTTT
14,TRBJ2-7,few,.,TRBV11-2,CASSLKTVSYEQYF,TGTGCCAGCAGCTTAAAGACGGTCAGCTACGAGCAGTACTTC
16,TRBJ2-7,.,TRBD2,TRBV7-8,CASSLRLAGSSYEQYF,TGTGCCAGCAGCTTAAGGCTAGCGGGCAGCTCCTACGAGCAGTACTTC
13,TRBJ2-3,few,.,TRBV28,CASNRDLTDTQYF,TGTGCCAGCAACAGGGACCTCACAGATACGCAGTATTTT